This record covers a single T cell receptor (beta chain). Germline CDR1 reads SGHTS; CDR2 reads YDEGEE. The V segment lost 10 bases and the J segment 0 bases; nucleotides outside the gene matches: 7. The length of the CDR3 is 14 residues. The entry originates in a study of blood T cell repertoires in COVID-19. Study as a whole: COVID-19 samples collected from the United States, Italy and Spain covered acute and convalescent phases. PBMCs, B-cell-depleted T cells, or T cells provided the cDNA or gDNA that made up the material.

As originally analysed: Estimation of nucleated cell counts was performed using reference gene primer amplification. Some clones are missing from TCRdb's copy, which holds only in-frame ones; the method was immunoSEQ multiplex PCR. The DNA gave D and trimming, while V, J and clone size come from that table. The sample has fewer than 250,000 clones, less than 90% seen once; the top ten hold approximately 1.1%. The V gene is TRBV5-8, the J gene TRBJ2-7; 10 nucleotides line up with TRBD1. This sequence originates from a man between 25 and 39 years old with acute or convalescent COVID-19. The sample taken for sequencing was peripheral blood. CDR3 region: CAGGRQGASYEQYF. CDR3 in DNA: TGTGCCGGAGGAAGACAGGGGGCCTCCTACGAGCAGTACTTC.